Listed here is a single T cell receptor (beta chain). Using constant-segment primers, 5'RACE produced TCR alpha and TCR beta cDNA libraries carrying sample barcodes and UMIs. TCRdb processed the 5' RACE reads anew with MiXCR; each CDR3 protein has one entry. The sample lists some 250,000 distinct CDR3 sequences, approximately 9% occurring once. The record originates from a study of T-cell memory formation after mild COVID-19. The trim removed 3 bases at V and 7 bases at J, leaving 6 bases unmatched. The CDR3 runs 13 residues. J is TRBJ2-7 and V is TRBV12-3 or TRBV12-4, with 7 bases matching TRBD1. The receptor's source is a man aged 18 to 29 who had mild COVID-19 (a few samples of this study predate the infection). Cell type and time point are not known. The specimen sequenced was PBMCs or a T cell subset sorted from them (not recorded which). The CDR3 spells CASSFDRVGEQYF. The CDR3 region has the DNA TGTGCCAGCAGTTTTGACAGGGTTGGAGAGCAGTACTTC.